Sequencing of this T cell receptor beta chain was carried out in a study of CD8+CD57+ T cells in acquired aplastic anemia. This clonotype has a count of ten or more. No antigen is known for it. TCR beta VDJ combinations and CDR3 sequences were profiled from genomic DNA. MiXCR, applied by TCRdb to the reads, yields one record per CDR3 protein. The sample comprises approximately 220,000 distinct CDR3 sequences, approximately 45% of which are singletons, and 7.8% rests with the top ten. CD8+CD57+ cell expansion had been shown by flow cytometry in patients chosen for sequencing. Blood samples were obtained from patients who had received no prior therapy. CDR1 and CDR2 (germline): LGHNA, YSLEER. The CDR3 covers 15 residues. The V end was cut by 0 bases, the J end by 6 bases, with 9 bases between. Study outcomes and limitations: In common between the patients and the controls were twenty-nine CD8+ CDR3 sequences.

V usage is TRBV4-3 and J usage is TRBJ1-6; D gene unclear. Material: sorted CD4+, CD8+, or CD8+CD57+ T cells (not recorded which) from PBMCs. The receptor was derived from a human donor with aplastic anemia. CDR3 region: CASSQERQSNSPLHF. The CDR3 DNA is TGCGCCAGCAGCCAAGAGAGGCAATCTAATTCACCCCTCCACTTT.